This T cell receptor beta chain comes out of a study of regulatory T cells in long-lasting Graves disease. Study findings and constraints: Comparison showed that persistent patients shared more public clonotypes (about 2,700) than new patients (966).

In building TCR beta libraries, iRepertoire HTBI primers were used together with Arm-PCR of CDR3 regions. Per the original methods: In the combined samples, 55 to 75 TRBV and fewer than 15 TRBJ segments were identified. In TCRdb, the multiplex PCR reads were re-called with MiXCR into one record per CDR3 protein. These V and J calls are TCRdb output, not the study's own analysis. This sample has about 500,000 distinct CDR3 sequences; more than 10% occur once, and the top ten carry roughly 8.2%. Germline assignment: CDR1 SGHVS and CDR2 FQNEAQ. The ends were cut back, 5 bases at V and 12 bases at J, with 17 bases in the middle. CDR3 size: 14 residues. Time point here: newly diagnosed GD, antithyroid drugs for less than 3 months. RNA from PBMCs was the source of the TCR library. This clonotype was seen at least ten times. Its antigen is unidentified. The sample was also linked to a second study, of T cells in Graves' hyperthyroidism and ophthalmopathy. That investigation notes: Uncontrolled infection, other autoimmune disease, pregnancy or lactation excluded patients. HTBI primers were the set used in a first-round RT-PCR of the TCR CDR3.

The TCR originated in a woman in her 30s with Graves disease. The genes are TRBV7-8 and TRBJ1-6; D gene uncertain. This sample comprised peripheral blood mononuclear cells (PBMCs), obtained at new diagnosis, from a patient treated with antithyroid drugs. This chain's CDR3 is CASSRTGGRIPLHF. CDR3 bases: TGTGCCAGCAGCCGGACCGGTGGCCGGATACCCCTCCACTTT.